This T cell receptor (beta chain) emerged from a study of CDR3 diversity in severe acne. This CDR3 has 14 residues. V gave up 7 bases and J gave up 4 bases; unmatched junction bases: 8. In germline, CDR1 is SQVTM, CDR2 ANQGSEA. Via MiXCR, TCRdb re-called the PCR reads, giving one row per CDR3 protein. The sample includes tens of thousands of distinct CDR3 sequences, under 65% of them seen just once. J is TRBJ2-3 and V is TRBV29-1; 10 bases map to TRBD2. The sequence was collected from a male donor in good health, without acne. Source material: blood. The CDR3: CSARGLAGADTQYF. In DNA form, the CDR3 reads TGCAGCGCCCGGGGGCTAGCGGGAGCAGATACGCAGTATTTT.